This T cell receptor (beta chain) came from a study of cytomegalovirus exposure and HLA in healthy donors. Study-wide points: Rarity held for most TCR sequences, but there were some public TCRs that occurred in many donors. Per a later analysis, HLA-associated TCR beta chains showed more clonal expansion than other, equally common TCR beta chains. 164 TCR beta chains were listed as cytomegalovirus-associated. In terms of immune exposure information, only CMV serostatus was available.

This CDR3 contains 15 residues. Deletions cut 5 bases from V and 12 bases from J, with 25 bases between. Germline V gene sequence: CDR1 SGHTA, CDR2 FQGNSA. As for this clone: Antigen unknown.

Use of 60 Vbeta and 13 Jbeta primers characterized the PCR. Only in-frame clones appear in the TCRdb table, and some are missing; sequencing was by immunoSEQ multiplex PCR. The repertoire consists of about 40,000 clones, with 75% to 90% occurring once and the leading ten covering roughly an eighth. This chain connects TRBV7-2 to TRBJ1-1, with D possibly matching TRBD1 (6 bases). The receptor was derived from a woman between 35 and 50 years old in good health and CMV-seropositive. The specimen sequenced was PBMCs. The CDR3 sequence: CASSPQSGGGLGTFF. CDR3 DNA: TGTGCCAGCAGCCCCCAATCGGGAGGGGGGCTTGGGACTTTCTTT.